A selection of T cell receptor beta chains follows, all from one sample in a study of blood T cell repertoires in COVID-19. Produced via immunoSEQ multiplex PCR; TCRdb's table is partial and in-frame only. The profile shows approximately 260,000 clones, around 89% of them singletons. The sample comprised peripheral blood. The receptor set was obtained from a woman aged 60-75 years with COVID-19, enrolled during active disease. CDR3s include the opening cysteine and the closing phenylalanine or tryptophan. The D gene is left open where the match is weak. Rows give clone size only sometimes, using once, few, many, or a class for an expanded clone.

V,size,D,J,CDR3,DNA
TRBV5-8,NA,TRBD1,TRBJ1-1,CAGGQGAWDTEAFF,TGTGCAGGGGGACAGGGGGCATGGGACACTGAAGCTTTCTTT
TRBV11-2,NA,NA,TRBJ1-1,CASSAQVGRGTEAFF,TGTGCCAGCAGCGCCCAGGTCGGGAGGGGAACTGAAGCTTTCTTT
TRBV27,NA,TRBD1,TRBJ1-5,CASSEQGTNQPQHF,TGTGCCAGCAGTGAACAGGGGACCAATCAGCCCCAGCATTTT
TRBV5-4,NA,TRBD1,TRBJ1-6,CASSFDRGNSPLHF,TGTGCCAGCAGCTTTGACAGGGGAAATTCACCCCTCCACTTT
TRBV6-1,NA,TRBD1,TRBJ1-1,CASERGPGYEAFF,TGTGCCTCTGAGAGGGGGCCGGGATATGAAGCTTTCTTT
TRBV19,once,TRBD1,TRBJ1-2,CASSEPGQVDGYTF,TGTGCCAGTAGTGAACCGGGACAGGTGGATGGCTACACCTTC
TRBV19,NA,NA,TRBJ2-2,CASSISGNTGELFF,TGTGCCAGTAGTATATCGGGGAACACCGGGGAGCTGTTTTTT
TRBV12-5,once,TRBD1,TRBJ1-6,CASGPGTGPSPLHF,TGTGCTAGTGGCCCCGGGACAGGTCCTTCACCCCTCCACTTT
TRBV27,NA,NA,TRBJ1-2,CASRPAAGIYGYTF,TGTGCCAGCAGACCCGCCGCAGGGATCTATGGCTACACCTTC
TRBV6-2/TRBV6-3,once,NA,TRBJ1-2,CASSYSIVTGLGYTF,TGTGCCAGCAGTTACTCGATCGTGACGGGTCTTGGCTACACCTTC
TRBV2,NA,NA,TRBJ1-6,CASSVAGSKYNSPLHF,TGTGCCAGCAGTGTCGCCGGGTCGAAATATAATTCACCCCTCCACTTT
TRBV19,NA,NA,TRBJ1-1,CASSVLGGQDTEAFF,TGTGCCAGTAGTGTGCTCGGGGGGCAGGACACTGAAGCTTTCTTT
TRBV5-1,NA,NA,TRBJ1-2,CASSPLQPAGGYTF,TGCGCCAGCAGCCCCCTTCAGCCGGCGGGTGGCTACACCTTC
TRBV5-1,NA,NA,TRBJ2-2,CASTLGTTYTGELFF,TGCGCCAGCACCCTCGGGACAACTTACACCGGGGAGCTGTTTTTT
TRBV6-5,NA,TRBD1,TRBJ2-1,CASSYLGQGNEQFF,TGTGCCAGCAGTTACTTGGGACAGGGTAATGAGCAGTTCTTC
TRBV6-2/TRBV6-3,once,TRBD2,TRBJ2-1,CASSYSSSGGAGNEQFF,TGTGCCAGCAGTTACTCTTCCAGCGGGGGGGCCGGCAATGAGCAGTTCTTC
TRBV14,NA,NA,TRBJ2-3,CASSQFTGTQYF,TGTGCCAGCAGCCAATTCACGGGGACGCAGTATTTT
TRBV7-2,NA,TRBD1,TRBJ1-6,CASSLRTGGRGSPLHF,TGTGCCAGCAGCCTTAGAACAGGGGGTAGGGGCTCACCCCTCCACTTT
TRBV19,NA,TRBD2,TRBJ2-1,CASSRTSGNYNEQFF,TGTGCCAGTAGTCGGACTAGCGGGAATTACAATGAGCAGTTCTTC
TRBV6-5,NA,NA,TRBJ1-2,CASSYDAAPGGYTF,TGTGCCAGCAGTTACGATGCGGCCCCGGGGGGCTACACCTTC
TRBV5-1,NA,TRBD1,TRBJ2-5,CASSVRGDRGRRETQYF,TGCGCCAGCAGCGTACGCGGGGACAGGGGGCGTAGAGAGACCCAGTACTTC
TRBV4-1,NA,TRBD1,TRBJ1-4,CASSQSGQARRNEKLFF,TGCGCCAGCAGCCAATCGGGACAGGCTCGAAGAAATGAAAAACTGTTTTTT
TRBV7-9,NA,TRBD1,TRBJ2-7,CASSSWGTGNEQYF,TGTGCCAGCAGCTCGTGGGGGACAGGGAATGAGCAGTACTTC
TRBV7-2,once,TRBD1,TRBJ2-7,CASTSRQGPDEQYF,TGTGCCAGCACCTCGAGACAGGGTCCCGACGAGCAGTACTTC
TRBV7-2,NA,TRBD1,TRBJ1-4,CASSPTGGKLFF,TGTGCCAGCAGCCCAACAGGGGGAAAACTGTTTTTT
TRBV19,NA,TRBD1,TRBJ1-1,CASSIGGGTTEAFF,TGTGCCAGTAGTATAGGAGGGGGCACCACTGAAGCTTTCTTT
TRBV5-1,NA,NA,TRBJ1-6,CASSLVGDYNSPLHF,TGCGCCAGCAGCTTGGTCGGGGATTATAATTCACCCCTCCACTTT
TRBV19,few,TRBD1,TRBJ1-6,CATLEGGQLNSPLHF,TGTGCCACCCTCGAGGGGGGACAGCTGAATTCACCCCTCCACTTT
TRBV7-2,NA,NA,TRBJ2-3,CASSLQGNINTDTQYF,TGTGCCAGCAGCTTACAGGGGAATATAAACACAGATACGCAGTATTTT
TRBV5-6,NA,TRBD1,TRBJ1-1,CASSSILDRVNTEAFF,TGTGCCAGCAGCTCCATACTGGACAGGGTAAACACTGAAGCTTTCTTT
TRBV9,NA,TRBD1,TRBJ1-5,CASSAGQGLFQPQHF,TGTGCCAGCAGCGCTGGACAGGGGTTGTTTCAGCCCCAGCATTTT
TRBV7-2,few,TRBD2,TRBJ2-7,CASSFTSLAGGREQYF,TGTGCCAGCAGCTTCACTTCACTAGCGGGGGGGCGGGAGCAGTACTTC
TRBV6-6,NA,TRBD1,TRBJ1-6,CASRLGQGMDSPLHF,TGTGCCAGCAGGCTGGGACAGGGGATGGATTCACCCCTCCACTTT
TRBV7-2,NA,NA,TRBJ2-1,CASSPPGETYNEQFF,TGTGCCAGCAGCCCCCCGGGGGAAACCTACAATGAGCAGTTCTTC
TRBV7-6,NA,TRBD1,TRBJ1-2,CASSLSTGGSGYGYTF,TGTGCCAGCAGCTTATCAACAGGGGGATCTGGCTATGGCTACACCTTC
TRBV3-1/TRBV3-2,NA,NA,TRBJ2-1,CASSQPHRDFFSYNEQFF,TGTGCCAGCAGCCAGCCTCACCGGGACTTCTTCTCCTACAATGAGCAGTTCTTC
TRBV5-1,NA,NA,TRBJ1-1,CASSLEAGPTEAFF,TGCGCCAGCAGCTTGGAGGCAGGGCCCACTGAAGCTTTCTTT
TRBV2,NA,TRBD1,TRBJ2-5,CASTGFTGVVETQYF,TGTGCCAGCACCGGCTTTACAGGGGTGGTAGAGACCCAGTACTTC
TRBV2,NA,NA,TRBJ1-2,CASSAAQGVPGYTF,TGTGCCAGCAGTGCGGCACAGGGCGTTCCTGGCTACACCTTC
TRBV5-5,NA,TRBD1,TRBJ1-1,CASSWGTGPGTEAFF,TGTGCCAGCAGCTGGGGGACAGGCCCAGGGACTGAAGCTTTCTTT
TRBV7-8,NA,NA,TRBJ1-1,CAVVRDTNTEAFF,TGTGCAGTAGTACGGGACACTAATACTGAAGCTTTCTTT
TRBV10-3,once,TRBD2,TRBJ2-2,CAISESRTSGGAGTGELFF,TGTGCCATCAGTGAGTCCAGGACTAGCGGGGGGGCCGGCACCGGGGAGCTGTTTTTT
TRBV7-9,NA,NA,TRBJ2-1,CASSLNRDYNEQFF,TGTGCCAGCAGCTTAAACAGGGACTACAATGAGCAGTTCTTC
TRBV11-1,NA,TRBD2,TRBJ2-7,CASSLVSSGVAYEQYF,TGTGCCAGCAGCTTAGTCTCTAGCGGGGTAGCCTACGAGCAGTACTTC
TRBV9,NA,TRBD2,TRBJ2-7,CASSVGISGVYEQYF,TGTGCCAGCAGCGTAGGGATTAGCGGGGTCTACGAGCAGTACTTC
TRBV5-8,NA,NA,TRBJ1-2,CASSLSRDIYTF,TGTGCCAGCAGCTTAAGCCGGGACATCTACACCTTC
TRBV9,NA,NA,TRBJ2-5,CASSVFGGSAGETQYF,TGTGCCAGCAGCGTATTCGGCGGGTCCGCAGGAGAGACCCAGTACTTC
TRBV5-1,NA,TRBD2,TRBJ2-5,CASSLSGGAGETQYF,TGCGCCAGCAGCTTGAGCGGGGGGGCTGGAGAGACCCAGTACTTC
TRBV10-3,NA,TRBD1,TRBJ2-6,CAISDGQGKRGANVLTF,TGTGCCATCAGTGACGGACAGGGGAAAAGGGGGGCCAACGTCCTGACTTTC
TRBV18,NA,TRBD2,TRBJ2-5,CASSPPTTSGGAGTQYF,TGTGCCAGCTCGCCACCCACGACTAGCGGGGGGGCCGGGACCCAGTACTTC